This TCR beta chain was identified in a study of CD4 and CD8 cells across lung adenocarcinoma regions. On this clonotype: Compared with germline, one end of the junction differs, possibly owing to a read error.

The CDR3 totals 15 residues. Germline V gene lookup returns CDR1 MNHNS and CDR2 SASEGT. Donors had localized lung adenocarcinoma, a non-small cell lung cancer. TCRdb re-called the PCR reads through MiXCR, storing one row per CDR3 protein. The table records some 16,000 distinct CDR3 sequences, 55% of them present only once. Sequenced input: CD8+ T cells from the center of a lung tumor. The chain employs TRBV6-1 and TRBJ2-4, with D hard to call. This clonotype was obtained from a female donor with lung adenocarcinoma. The CD4 and CD8 labels of this study may be unreliable. The CDR3 DNA is TGTGCCAGCAGTAAGCTGCCGTGCGCCAATGATACGCAGTATTTC. This sequence encodes CASSKLPCANDTQYF.